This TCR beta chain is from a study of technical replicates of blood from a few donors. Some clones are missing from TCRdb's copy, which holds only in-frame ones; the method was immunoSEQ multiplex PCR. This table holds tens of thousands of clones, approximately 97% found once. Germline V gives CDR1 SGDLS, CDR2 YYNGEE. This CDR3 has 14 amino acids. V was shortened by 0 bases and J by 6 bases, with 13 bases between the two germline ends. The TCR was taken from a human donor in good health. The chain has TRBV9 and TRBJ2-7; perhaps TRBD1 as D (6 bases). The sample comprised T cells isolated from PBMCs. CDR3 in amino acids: CASSVDSGAGEQYF. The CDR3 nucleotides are TGTGCCAGCAGCGTAGACTCAGGGGCAGGCGAGCAGTACTTC.